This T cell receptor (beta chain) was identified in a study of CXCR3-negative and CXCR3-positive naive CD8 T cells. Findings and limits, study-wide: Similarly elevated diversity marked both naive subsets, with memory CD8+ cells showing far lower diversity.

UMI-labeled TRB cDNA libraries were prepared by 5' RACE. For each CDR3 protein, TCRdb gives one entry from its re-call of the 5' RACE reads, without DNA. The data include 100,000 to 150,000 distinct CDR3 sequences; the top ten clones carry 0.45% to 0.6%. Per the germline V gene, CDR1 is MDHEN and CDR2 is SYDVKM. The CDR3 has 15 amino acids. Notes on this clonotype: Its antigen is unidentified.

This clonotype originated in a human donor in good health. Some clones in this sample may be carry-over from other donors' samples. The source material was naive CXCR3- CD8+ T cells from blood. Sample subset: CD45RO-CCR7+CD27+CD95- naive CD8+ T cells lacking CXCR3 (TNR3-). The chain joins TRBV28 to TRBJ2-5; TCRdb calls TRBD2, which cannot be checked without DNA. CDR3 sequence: CASSSLRTSVETQYF.